The 9 T cell receptor beta chains listed next were all sequenced from one sample in a study of T cell repertoires in cytomegalovirus infection. TCRdb re-derived calls from the reads in MiXCR, one entry per CDR3 protein. This table holds 200,000 to 300,000 distinct CDR3 sequences, over 8% found once. The sequenced sample consisted of PBMCs. The receptors come from a human donor in good health (CMV status not recorded). Some clones in this sample may be carry-over from other donors' samples.

This chain connects TRBV7-8 to TRBJ1-1, with 7 positions matching TRBD1. Germline CDR1 is SGHVS and CDR2 is FQNEAQ. The CDR3 runs 15 residues. The ends lost 6 bases at V and 0 bases at J; junction bases unmatched: 7. CDR3 DNA: TGTGCCAGCAGTTTCCGGGACAGAATGAACACTGAAGCTTTCTTT. It is translated as CASSFRDRMNTEAFF.

This clonotype has a count of ten or more. The rearrangement joins TRBV7-2 to TRBJ2-7; D perhaps matches TRBD2 (5 bases). The germline V gene has CDR1 SGHTA and CDR2 FQGNSA. V was cut by 4 bases and J by 2 bases, with 18 bases left in between. The CDR3 is 16 amino acids. The CDR3 DNA is TGTGCCAGCAGCTCAGACGGGGTACCCCCCGCCTACGAGCAGTACTTC. Its protein is CASSSDGVPPAYEQYF.

At least ten counts were recorded for this clonotype. The chain has TRBV12-3 or TRBV12-4 and TRBJ2-7; D remains unclear. The CDR3 has 13 residues. V was pared by 5 bases and J by 1 base, with 9 bases between. CDR3 nucleotides: TGTGCCAGCAGTCCCAGAATGTCCTACGAGCAGTACTTC. This codes for CASSPRMSYEQYF.

There are many counts of this clonotype. The chain links TRBV6-5 to TRBJ2-7, with D perhaps matching TRBD1 or TRBD2 (6 bases each). Germline V gives CDR1 MNHEY, CDR2 SVGAGI. The CDR3 is 14 amino acids. The V end was cut by 2 bases, the J end by 6 bases, with 14 bases between. CDR3 bases: TGTGCCAGCAGTTACCGGGGAAGGGGGGCCGAGCAGTACTTC. Translated: CASSYRGRGAEQYF.

This clonotype occurred many times. The chain has TRBV7-6 and TRBJ1-1; 9 bases line up with TRBD1. The germline V gene has CDR1 SGHVS and CDR2 FNYEAQ. CDR3 size: 14 residues. The V and J ends lost 4 bases and 6 bases, in that order; junction bases with no gene match: 6. The CDR3 reads CASSSNRGPAEAFF. The CDR3 DNA follows: TGTGCCAGCAGCTCAAACAGGGGGCCAGCTGAAGCTTTCTTT.

This clonotype was observed many times. The chain is built from TRBV28 and TRBJ2-7; the match to TRBD2 covers 8 bases. This CDR3 is 14 amino acids long. Germline V lookup: CDR1 MDHEN, CDR2 SYDVKM. The J segment lost 1 base and the V segment lost 5 bases, leaving 4 bases of the junction unmatched. CDR3: CASSPGTRSYEQYF. The CDR3 nucleotides are TGTGCCAGCAGTCCCGGGACTAGATCCTACGAGCAGTACTTC.

The table lists this clonotype with a count of one. The rearrangement links TRBV28 to TRBJ2-7; TRBD1 or TRBD2 may be the D gene (6 bases each). This CDR3 contains 16 residues. V shed 5 bases and J shed 1 base, with 18 bases lying between them. From germline, CDR1 is MDHEN and CDR2 SYDVKM. CDR3 DNA: TGTGCCAGCAGTATCACTCTCGGGGGCCAGTCCTACGAGCAGTACTTC. This codes for CASSITLGGQSYEQYF.

In its sample, this clonotype was seen a few times. CDR3 residues: CASSLLRDTEQYF. For the CDR3, the DNA is TGTGCCAGCAGTCTCCTCCGGGACACCGAGCAGTACTTC. The genes are TRBV12-3 or TRBV12-4 and TRBJ2-7, with D perhaps TRBD1 (6 bases). Trimming stripped 5 bases from V and 6 bases from J, with 14 bases between. This CDR3 has 13 amino acids.

This clonotype was observed many times. The V and J genes are TRBV11-3 and TRBJ2-7, with D perhaps TRBD1 (6 bases). Looked up from germline, CDR1 is SGHNT and CDR2 is YENEEA. This CDR3 has 15 residues. The V end lost 5 bases, the J end lost 2 bases, and 16 bases lay between the germline ends. The CDR3 sequence is CASSDNRALTYEQYF. CDR3 DNA: TGTGCCAGCAGCGACAACAGGGCCCTTACCTACGAGCAGTACTTC.